The 19 T cell receptor beta chains in this list originate from one sample, sequenced in a study of CD8 T cells in ankylosing spondylitis. Via MiXCR, TCRdb re-called the 5' RACE reads, giving one row per CDR3 protein. The table shows some 130,000 distinct CDR3 sequences, with about an eighth occurring only once. The sequenced sample consisted of blood, either unsorted or a sorted T cell fraction (not recorded which). These receptors all stem from a female donor with ankylosing spondylitis or in good health (not recorded which).

CDR3 sequence (DNA): TGTGCCAGCAGCTGGGAAAATGGGCAGACCCAGTACTTC. Translating gives CASSWENGQTQYF. V is TRBV11-3 and J is TRBJ2-5; D not resolved. The CDR3 covers 13 residues. Between the trimmed V and J ends, which lost 4 bases and 6 bases, there was a span of 12 bases. Germline V gene lookup returns CDR1 SGHNT and CDR2 YENEEA. The full variable domain, completed using reference TRBV11-3 and TRBJ2-5, is EAGVVQSPRYKIIEKKQPVAFWCNPISGHNTLYWYLQNLGQGPELLIRYENEEAVDDSQLPKDRFSAERLKGVDSTLKIQPAELGDSAVYLCASSWENGQTQYFGPGTRLLVL.

This clonotype was observed a few times. This chain uses TRBV20-1 with TRBJ2-1; a weak D match, TRBD1 (5 bases). V lost 4 bases and J 0 bases, leaving 13 bases between the germline ends. Looked up from germline, CDR1 is DFQATT and CDR2 is SNEGSKA (reference sequence). The CDR3 contains 15 residues. CDR3 coding DNA: TGCAGTGCTAAGGCGGCCGACAGCTCCTACAATGAGCAGTTCTTC. Its translation: CSAKAADSSYNEQFF.

This clonotype was counted between two and nine times. The chain employs TRBV5-1 and TRBJ2-5, with TRBD1 as a possible D gene (6 bases). V lost 4 bases and J 5 bases, leaving 24 bases between the germline ends. Germline CDR1 reads SGHRS; CDR2 reads YFSETQ. This CDR3 region has 17 residues. The CDR3 spells CASSRGTLEGGWETQYF. For the CDR3, the DNA is TGCGCCAGCAGCCGAGGGACACTTGAAGGGGGATGGGAGACCCAGTACTTC.

This clonotype showed up many times. The chain uses TRBV9 and TRBJ2-3; unclear D gene. Trimming pared 3 bases from V and 0 bases from J, leaving 11 bases between. The CDR3 loop spans 15 amino acids. Germline V lookup: CDR1 SGDLS, CDR2 YYNGEE. CDR3 region: CASSAKTPSTDTQYF. DNA for the CDR3: TGTGCCAGCAGCGCAAAGACACCTAGCACAGATACGCAGTATTTT.

This clonotype was detected ten times or more. The chain joins TRBV12-3 or TRBV12-4 to TRBJ2-1, with D perhaps matching TRBD1 (6 bases). Trimming stripped 6 bases from V and 8 bases from J, with 11 bases between. The CDR3 covers 12 residues. The CDR3 here is CASSATGYEQFF. In nucleotides, the CDR3 is TGTGCCAGCAGCGCTACAGGGTATGAGCAGTTCTTC.

This clonotype appeared many times. This chain joins TRBV12-3 or TRBV12-4 and TRBJ2-2; D is uncertain. This CDR3 is 13 amino acids long. Trimming pared 7 bases from V and 7 bases from J, leaving 13 bases between. The CDR3 sequence: CASTAKSFGELFF. CDR3 nucleotide sequence: TGTGCCAGCACCGCGAAGTCTTTCGGGGAGCTGTTTTTT.

V usage is TRBV5-1 and J usage is TRBJ2-7; 9 bases map to TRBD1. This CDR3 is 15 amino acids long. The germline gives CDR1 SGHRS, CDR2 YFSETQ. V lost 0 bases, J lost 0 bases, and 1 base stayed unmatched. CDR3 sequence: CASSLGDRVSYEQYF. The CDR3 region has the DNA TGCGCCAGCAGCTTGGGGGACAGGGTCTCCTACGAGCAGTACTTC.

J is TRBJ1-2 and V is TRBV12-3 or TRBV12-4, with 12 bases fitting TRBD1. The ends lost 4 bases at V and 0 bases at J; junction bases unmatched: 6. The CDR3 length is 17 residues. Written as DNA, the CDR3 is TGTGCCAGCAGTTCGACCGGGACAGGGGGCTCTAACTATGGCTACACCTTC. This translates into CASSSTGTGGSNYGYTF.

This clonotype was detected a few times. Sequence at one end of the junction differs from germline and may be a read error. The J gene is TRBJ2-2, the V gene TRBV7-7; no clear D. The length of the CDR3 is 16 residues. Germline CDR1 and CDR2: SSHAT and FNYEAQ (reference sequence). As DNA, the CDR3 is TGTGCTAGCAGCGAAACGGCCGGCCTGAACACCGGGGAGCTGTTTTTT. Translating gives CASSETAGLNTGELFF.

This clonotype has a handful of counts. The chain's CDR3 is CASRTGVNTEAFF. Here the CDR3 DNA reads TGTGCCAGTAGGACAGGGGTGAACACTGAAGCTTTCTTT. The chain recombines TRBV19 with TRBJ1-1; 8 bases are a match to TRBD1. J gave up 0 bases and V 6 bases, and 0 bases lay outside the gene matches. Looked up from germline, CDR1 is LNHDA and CDR2 is SQIVND (reference sequence). This CDR3 comprises 13 residues.

In this sample, this clonotype turned up a few times. This chain connects TRBV30 to TRBJ1-3; D is undetermined. The CDR3 sequence is 11 residues long. The V gene lost 2 bases and the J gene lost 4 bases, with 3 bases spanning the gap. Germline loops: CDR1 GTSNPN, CDR2 SVGIG (reference sequence). The CDR3 reads CAWSWGNTIYF. CDR3 sequence (DNA): TGTGCCTGGAGTTGGGGAAACACCATATATTTT.

V usage is TRBV7-8 and J usage is TRBJ1-1, with 9 bases fitting TRBD1. Germline V gene lookup returns CDR1 SGHVS and CDR2 FQNEAQ. CDR3 length: 19 amino acids. After removal of 1 base from V and 4 bases from J, the junction contained 16 bases not matched to a gene. The CDR3 protein is CASSLGDRDWARFGTEAFF. The CDR3 DNA is TGTGCCAGCAGCTTAGGGGACAGGGACTGGGCGAGATTTGGCACTGAAGCTTTCTTT.

The genes are TRBV2 and TRBJ2-7; TRBD1 aligns across 11 bases. Trimming removed 6 bases from V and 3 bases from J; junction bases left unmatched: 1. There are 13 residues in the CDR3. Germline V CDR1 and CDR2: SNHLY, FYNNEI. CDR3: CASSGTGGYEQYF. The CDR3, as DNA: TGTGCCAGCAGCGGGACAGGGGGCTACGAGCAGTACTTC.

The chain joins TRBV12-3 or TRBV12-4 to TRBJ1-6; 7 nucleotides agree with TRBD1. With 3 bases clipped from V and 9 bases from J, the junction kept 5 bases outside the gene matches. The CDR3 length is 14 residues. CDR3 DNA: TGTGCCAGCAGTTTGGGACAGTTGAGTTCACCCCTCCACTTT. Protein product: CASSLGQLSSPLHF.

This clonotype was counted many times. The V call is TRBV5-1, the J call TRBJ2-2; D not certain. This CDR3 spans 14 amino acids. Germline-derived CDR1 and CDR2 are SGHRS and YFSETQ. V dropped 3 bases and J dropped 1 base, with 7 bases sitting between them. CDR3: CASSSGRNTGELFF. The DNA of the CDR3 is TGCGCCAGCAGCTCCGGACGGAACACCGGGGAGCTGTTTTTT.

Ten or more counts support this clonotype. The V call is TRBV12-3 or TRBV12-4, the J call TRBJ2-1; 8 nucleotides match TRBD1. The V gene end was trimmed by 1 base and the J gene end by 13 bases; junction bases not matched to a gene: 3. The CDR3 is 12 amino acids. CDR3 in amino acids: CASSLDPGGQFF. The CDR3 region has the DNA TGTGCCAGCAGTTTAGACCCAGGGGGCCAGTTCTTC.

This chain uses TRBV30 with TRBJ2-7; TRBD2 might be the D (6 bases). The CDR3 is 12 amino acids. Per germline, CDR1 GTSNPN and CDR2 SVGIG (reference sequence). Trimming cost V 7 bases and J 3 bases, with 13 bases left between them. The chain's CDR3 is CASNRENYEQYF. CDR3 nucleotides: TGTGCCTCCAACCGGGAGAACTACGAGCAGTACTTC. Based on the CDR3 plus reference TRBV30 and TRBJ2-7, the full variable domain is SQTIHQWPATLVQPVGSPLSLECTVEGTSNPNLYWYRQAAGRGLQLLFYSVGIGQISSEVPQNLSASRPQDRQFILSSKKLLLSDSGFYLCASNRENYEQYFGPGTRLTVT.

The table lists this clonotype with many counts. V usage is TRBV20-1 and J usage is TRBJ2-7; D not certain. The germline V and J ends were trimmed by 6 bases and 0 bases, with 15 bases remaining between them. The CDR3 spans 14 residues. Germline V gives CDR1 DFQATT, CDR2 SNEGSKA (reference sequence). CDR3 DNA sequence: TGCAGTGCCCGAGTTAGGCTCAGCTCCTACGAGCAGTACTTC. This sequence encodes CSARVRLSSYEQYF.

About this clonotype: A much larger clone lies one base from this, so it may be a read error. V and J are TRBV6-1 and TRBJ2-1, with TRBD2 identical over 11 bases. The CDR3 is made up of 13 amino acids. Per germline, CDR1 MNHNS and CDR2 SASEGT. The CDR3 nucleotides read TGTGTCAGCACCCGGACTAGCGGGAATGAGCAGTTCTTC. The encoded protein is CVSTRTSGNEQFF.